The 20 T cell receptor beta chains below come from one sample, sequenced in a study of blood T cell repertoires in COVID-19. The table came from immunoSEQ multiplex PCR; TCRdb's copy has only in-frame clones and leaves some out. The sample yields 98,000 or so clones, 86% seen once. Sequencing input: peripheral blood. The receptors stem from a woman aged 60 to 75 in a cohort sampled during active or convalescent COVID-19.

The chain couples TRBV12-3 or TRBV12-4 to TRBJ1-4; D uncertain. This CDR3 spans 13 amino acids. Trimming removed 3 bases from V and 6 bases from J, with 8 bases in between. The CDR3 DNA reads TGTGCCAGCAGTTTGGGAGGAGATGAAAAACTGTTTTTT. Amino acids: CASSLGGDEKLFF.

The chain uses TRBV18 and TRBJ1-6, with D maybe TRBD1 (6 bases). V lost 4 bases to trimming and J lost 5 bases, with 12 bases between them. The V gene's germline CDR1 is KGHSH and CDR2 LQKENI. The CDR3 covers 15 residues. The CDR3 sequence: CASSLWDIDNSPLHF. CDR3 DNA: TGTGCCAGCTCACTATGGGACATCGATAATTCACCCCTCCACTTT.

The sample holds a few counts of this clone. The genes are TRBV2 and TRBJ2-1; D call uncertain. The germline V and J ends were trimmed by 6 bases and 3 bases, with 12 bases remaining between them. Germline V lookup: CDR1 SNHLY, CDR2 FYNNEI. The length of the CDR3 is 14 residues. As DNA, the CDR3 is TGTGCCAGCAGGAGGCGCGTTTTCTACAATGAGCAGTTCTTC. The encoded protein is CASRRRVFYNEQFF.

The V gene is TRBV7-9, the J gene TRBJ2-2; TRBD1 agrees at 7 bases. CDR3 size: 14 residues. V gave up 5 bases and J gave up 1 base; unmatched junction bases: 1. Germline V gene lookup returns CDR1 SEHNR and CDR2 FQNEAQ (reference sequence). This chain's CDR3 is CASSRQGNTGELFF. As DNA, the CDR3 is TGTGCCAGCAGCCGACAGGGGAACACCGGGGAGCTGTTTTTT. Drawing the rest from reference TRBV7-9 and TRBJ2-2, the complete variable domain is DTGVSQNPRHKITKRGQNVTFRCDPISEHNRLYWYRQTLGQGPEFLTYFQNEAQLEKSRLLSDRFSAERPKGSFSTLEIQRTEQGDSAMYLCASSRQGNTGELFFGEGSRLTVL.

This clone was seen only a few times. This chain connects TRBV3-1 (or the pseudogene TRBV3-2) to TRBJ1-2; TRBD1 aligns across 7 bases. Germline V lookup: CDR1 LGHDT, CDR2 YNNKEL (reference sequence). There are 16 residues in the CDR3. Trimming removed 1 base from V and 7 bases from J; junction bases left unmatched: 12. CDR3 loop: CASSQAWDRSRGGYTF. CDR3 DNA sequence: TGTGCCAGCAGCCAAGCCTGGGACAGATCTAGGGGTGGCTACACCTTC.

This chain connects TRBV6-4 to TRBJ1-1; tentative D call: TRBD1 (5 bases). Trimming pared 3 bases from V and 0 bases from J, leaving 5 bases between. This CDR3 has 13 residues. CDR1 is MRHNA and CDR2 is SNTAGT in the germline V gene. This CDR3 reads CASSEQVNTEAFF. DNA of the CDR3: TGTGCCAGCAGTGAACAGGTGAACACTGAAGCTTTCTTT.

The CDR3 DNA reads as TGTGCCAGCAGCCCGGGACAGGGGGCAGGGGAGACCCAGTACTTC. Its translation is CASSPGQGAGETQYF. The chain employs TRBV9 and TRBJ2-5, with 12 positions matching TRBD1. The CDR3 has 15 amino acids. CDR1 and CDR2 (germline): SGDLS, YYNGEE. The ends lost 4 bases at V and 5 bases at J; junction bases unmatched: 6. Supplemented by reference TRBV9 and TRBJ2-5, the full variable domain reads DSGVTQTPKHLITATGQRVTLRCSPRSGDLSVYWYQQSLDQGLQFLIQYYNGEERAKGNILERFSAQQFPDLHSELNLSSLELGDSALYFCASSPGQGAGETQYFGPGTRLLVL.

The CDR3: CASSSTGDTLSIQYF. The CDR3 region has the DNA TGTGCCAGCAGTTCCACAGGGGATACTTTGAGCATTCAGTACTTC. This chain connects TRBV28 to TRBJ2-4; 7 positions match TRBD1. Germline CDR1 is MDHEN and CDR2 is SYDVKM. The junction had 12 bases not matched to a gene; V was cut back by 4 bases and J by 9 bases. The length of the CDR3 is 15 residues.

This rearrangement joins TRBV2 to TRBJ2-3; 8 bases agree with TRBD2. This CDR3 is built from 15 residues. The germline V gene has CDR1 SNHLY and CDR2 FYNNEI. The junction had 5 bases not matched to a gene; V was cut back by 2 bases and J by 4 bases. CDR3 nucleotides: TGTGCCAGCAGTGAATTGCGGGGGGCCTCAGATACGCAGTATTTT. Encoded protein: CASSELRGASDTQYF. Full variable domain (rest looked up from reference TRBV2 and TRBJ2-3): EPEVTQTPSHQVTQMGQEVILRCVPISNHLYFYWYRQILGQKVEFLVSFYNNEISEKSEIFDDQFSVERPDGSNFTLKIRSTKLEDSAMYFCASSELRGASDTQYFGPGTRLTVL.

This chain connects TRBV5-1 to TRBJ1-1; D is ambiguous. The CDR3 is 14 amino acids. V was clipped by 0 bases and J by 2 bases, with 8 bases between them. The germline gives CDR1 SGHRS, CDR2 YFSETQ. CDR3 amino acids: CASSLGAGNTEAFF. The CDR3 region has the DNA TGCGCCAGCAGCTTGGGGGCAGGCAACACTGAAGCTTTCTTT. The full variable domain, rest sourced from reference TRBV5-1 and TRBJ1-1, is KAGVTQTPRYLIKTRGQQVTLSCSPISGHRSVSWYQQTPGQGLQFLFEYFSETQRNKGNFPGRFSGRQFSNSRSEMNVSTLELGDSALYLCASSLGAGNTEAFFGQGTRLTVV.

The gene calls are TRBV11-2 and TRBJ2-5; perhaps TRBD2 as D (5 bases). From germline, CDR1 is SGHAT and CDR2 FQNNGV. The CDR3 is 12 residues long. The ends were cut back, 5 bases at V and 10 bases at J, with 14 bases in the middle. The CDR3 coding sequence is TGTGCCAGCAGCCCTTCTCAGGCGGGCCAGTACTTC. This gives the protein CASSPSQAGQYF.

This clone has more than one count but fewer than ten. The V gene is TRBV7-9, the J gene TRBJ2-1; 9 nucleotides line up with TRBD1. CDR3 length equals 17 residues. Germline CDR1 is SEHNR and CDR2 is FQNEAQ (reference sequence). V was pared by 7 bases and J by 8 bases, with 18 bases of the junction left unmatched. CDR3 region: CASTLSGTGSPGHEQFF. The CDR3 nucleotides are TGTGCCAGCACCCTTAGTGGGACAGGGTCGCCAGGGCATGAGCAGTTCTTC.

This clone was found a few times. The chain recombines TRBV19 with TRBJ2-5; TRBD2 matches 10 bases. The length of the CDR3 is 13 residues. CDR1 is LNHDA, CDR2 SQIVND, per germline (reference sequence). The ends lost 7 bases at V and 4 bases at J; junction bases unmatched: 3. The CDR3 DNA reads as TGTGCCAGTACCCAGCGGGGGGGAGAGACCCAGTACTTC. Its protein product is CASTQRGGETQYF.

The chain's CDR3 is CASSYSGTSGYNEQFF. As DNA, the CDR3 is TGTGCCAGCAGTTACTCGGGGACTAGCGGGTATAATGAGCAGTTCTTC. The chain links TRBV6-5 to TRBJ2-1, with 12 bases fitting TRBD2. Germline V lookup: CDR1 MNHEY, CDR2 SVGAGI. This CDR3 region has 16 residues. The J segment lost 7 bases and the V segment lost 0 bases, leaving 4 bases of the junction unmatched.

The rearrangement links TRBV5-6 to TRBJ1-1, with TRBD1 matching 9 bases. This CDR3 has 14 amino acids. Germline assignment: CDR1 SGHDT and CDR2 YYEEEE. V shed 4 bases, J shed 4 bases, and the junction held 5 bases outside the gene matches. In DNA form, the CDR3 reads TGTGCCAGCAGCGTGGGACAGGGTAGCACTGAAGCTTTCTTT. This codes for CASSVGQGSTEAFF.

This sequence joins TRBV30 and TRBJ2-1; no firm D call. Germline CDR1 GTSNPN, CDR2 SVGIG (reference sequence). The CDR3 totals 14 residues. The ends were cut back, 3 bases at V and 3 bases at J, with 12 bases in the middle. CDR3 nucleotide sequence: TGTGCCTGGAGCCTGTCGGTGATCTACAATGAGCAGTTCTTC. It is translated as CAWSLSVIYNEQFF.

The chain combines TRBV12-3 or TRBV12-4 with TRBJ2-1; no clear D gene. V lost 7 bases and J lost 10, with 17 bases in between. The CDR3 extends over 13 amino acids. CDR3: CASTLTAGVEQFF. CDR3 nucleotide sequence: TGTGCCAGCACCTTAACCGCAGGCGTCGAGCAGTTCTTC.

The J gene is TRBJ2-3, the V gene TRBV19; 10 bases align to TRBD1. V trimming: 3 bases; J trimming: 1 base; junction bases outside the gene matches: 4. Germline V gene data show CDR1 as LNHDA and CDR2 as SQIVND (reference sequence). The CDR3 is made up of 16 amino acids. The CDR3 region has the DNA TGTGCCAGTAGTATGAGGACAGGGGGGGGCACAGATACGCAGTATTTT. This codes for CASSMRTGGGTDTQYF. The variable domain in full, completed from reference TRBV19 and TRBJ2-3, reads DGGITQSPKYLFRKEGQNVTLSCEQNLNHDAMYWYRQDPGQGLRLIYYSQIVNDFQKGDIAEGYSVSREKKESFPLTVTSAQKNPTAFYLCASSMRTGGGTDTQYFGPGTRLTVL.

The chain carries TRBV4-2 and TRBJ2-7, with D perhaps matching TRBD2 (6 bases). The CDR3 spans 16 residues. Per germline, CDR1 LGHNA and CDR2 YNFKEQ. V gave up 0 bases and J gave up 6 bases, with 18 bases separating them. The CDR3 DNA reads as TGTGCCAGCAGCCAAGAGTACGGGAGACTTGTAGGCGAGCAGTACTTC. Encoded protein: CASSQEYGRLVGEQYF.

The genes are TRBV10-2 and TRBJ2-1, with 14 positions matching TRBD2. There are 18 residues in the CDR3. The germline V gene encodes CDR1 WSHSY and CDR2 SAAADI. V shed 6 bases, J shed 2 bases, and the junction held 9 bases outside the gene matches. Here the CDR3 reads CASSRLAGGLSTYNEQFF. As DNA, the CDR3 is TGCGCCAGCAGCCGACTAGCGGGGGGGCTCAGCACCTACAATGAGCAGTTCTTC.